The clone carrying this TCR beta chain was recorded once. Its antigen remains unknown. This table comes from immunoSEQ multiplex PCR, and its TCRdb copy is limited to in-frame clones, with some not included. This table holds 100,000 to 150,000 clones, 95% to 96% found once. The CDR3 has 15 amino acids. The germline V gene has CDR1 LGHNA and CDR2 YNFKEQ. V was shortened by 0 bases and J by 0 bases, with 6 bases between the two germline ends. These data come from a study of cytomegalovirus exposure and HLA in healthy donors. Study-wide context: The approximately 110 validation repertoires used a platform that matched the one used for the roughly 650 first-cohort repertoires, as a later analysis reported. Study outcomes and limitations: In vitro experiments confirmed that three CMV-associated chains were specific for CMV antigens.

The chain combines TRBV4-2 with TRBJ1-5; D not resolved. This clonotype was sampled from a man between 18 and 29 years old in good health and CMV-seronegative. The material sequenced was PBMCs. CDR3 residues: CASSQETDSNQPQHF. The CDR3 nucleotides are TGTGCCAGCAGCCAAGAAACAGATAGCAATCAGCCCCAGCATTTT.